These 12 T cell receptor beta chains were sequenced from one sample in a study of neurological immune-mediated disorders. Time point meaning: longitudinal time-point 3. Each CDR3 protein gets one entry after TCRdb re-called the 5' RACE reads with MiXCR. The sample has around 100,000 distinct CDR3 sequences, 9.5% to 14% seen once; the top ten hold approximately 3.1%. Material for sequencing was PBMCs. The receptors come from a female donor with HTLV-1-associated myelopathy (HAM/TSP).

This clonotype has a count of ten or more. The J gene is TRBJ2-1, the V gene TRBV12-3 or TRBV12-4; 8 bases line up with TRBD1. V gave up 5 bases and J gave up 5 bases; unmatched junction bases: 5. This CDR3 comprises 14 residues. CDR3 in amino acids: CASSPGGFNNEQFF. The CDR3 DNA sequence: TGTGCCAGCAGTCCAGGGGGCTTCAACAATGAGCAGTTCTTC.

The chain joins TRBV20-1 to TRBJ1-4; D gene unclear. The germline gives CDR1 DFQATT, CDR2 SNEGSKA (reference sequence). The CDR3 runs to 15 residues. Trimming stripped 3 bases from V and 0 bases from J, with 11 bases between. The CDR3 loop reads CSASGRTSTNEKLFF. CDR3 sequence (DNA): TGCAGTGCTAGCGGTCGGACTTCAACTAATGAAAAACTGTTTTTT.

At least ten counts were recorded for this clonotype. This rearrangement joins TRBV20-1 to TRBJ2-3, with D unclear. V lost 0 bases to trimming and J lost 8 bases, with 12 bases between them. In germline, CDR1 is DFQATT, CDR2 SNEGSKA (reference sequence). The CDR3 length is 13 residues. The DNA of the CDR3 is TGCAGTGCTAGAGATAGCAGTTTCGGTACGCAGTATTTT. Translated: CSARDSSFGTQYF.

There are many counts of this clonotype. The rearrangement joins TRBV5-1 to TRBJ1-1; D is ambiguous. Germline V gives CDR1 SGHRS, CDR2 YFSETQ. The CDR3 spans 14 residues. V lost 2 bases and J lost 4, with 12 bases in between. CDR3 protein: CASSFEAGSTEAFF. The CDR3 region has the DNA TGCGCCAGCAGCTTTGAGGCGGGAAGCACTGAAGCTTTCTTT.

This clonotype was seen at least ten times. This chain uses TRBV6-5 with TRBJ2-7, with D possibly matching TRBD1 (6 bases). Germline V gene lookup returns CDR1 MNHEY and CDR2 SVGAGI. V dropped 0 bases and J dropped 2 bases, with 11 bases sitting between them. The CDR3 extends over 15 amino acids. CDR3: CASSYSLTGTYEQYF. The DNA for the CDR3 is TGTGCCAGCAGTTACTCCCTCACAGGGACCTACGAGCAGTACTTC.

This clonotype was counted at least ten times. The CDR3 region is CASSLGGHYSGANVLTF. CDR3 nucleotide sequence: TGTGCCAGCAGCTTGGGGGGGCATTACTCTGGGGCCAACGTCCTGACTTTC. V and J are TRBV5-4 and TRBJ2-6; weak D call: TRBD1 (6 bases). This CDR3 has 17 residues. V was trimmed by 0 bases and J by 0 bases, leaving 10 bases between them. Germline V CDR1 and CDR2: SGHNT, YYREEE (reference sequence).

This clonotype was observed at least ten times. The J gene is TRBJ2-5, the V gene TRBV10-3; D not resolved. This CDR3 region has 13 residues. In germline, CDR1 is ENHRY, CDR2 SYGVKD. The germline V and J ends were trimmed by 3 bases and 7 bases, with 12 bases remaining between them. This CDR3 reads CAISESGLGTQYF. The CDR3 DNA reads TGTGCCATCAGTGAATCGGGTCTTGGGACCCAGTACTTC.

This clonotype was picked up many times. This sequence joins TRBV3-1 and TRBJ2-1; the match to TRBD2 covers 7 bases. Trimming took 2 bases from V and 9 from J; bases not matched to a gene: 4. The germline gives CDR1 LGHDT, CDR2 YNNKEL (reference sequence). The CDR3 consists of 13 residues. The CDR3 spells CASSQMGGSEQFF. CDR3 bases: TGTGCCAGCAGCCAAATGGGGGGGAGTGAGCAGTTCTTC.

In this sample, this clonotype turned up many times. The CDR3 spells CASSFPSSYNEQFF. In nucleotides, the CDR3 is TGTGCCAGCAGCTTCCCGAGCTCCTACAATGAGCAGTTCTTC. This chain connects TRBV7-9 to TRBJ2-1; D gene uncertain. Between the trimmed V and J ends, which lost 3 bases and 0 bases, there was a span of 6 bases. CDR1 SEHNR and CDR2 FQNEAQ come from the germline V gene (reference sequence). This CDR3 contains 14 residues.

As concerns this clonotype: This could be a read error, since a much larger clone is one nucleotide away. The chain links TRBV12-3 or TRBV12-4 to TRBJ2-1; a weak D match, TRBD2 (6 bases). The CDR3 is 12 residues long. V was trimmed by 6 bases and J by 8 bases, leaving 11 bases between them. The CDR3 DNA reads as TGTGCCAGCAGCCCGCGGGGCTATGAGCAGTTCTTC. Amino acids: CASSPRGYEQFF.

This clonotype was seen at least ten times. The chain joins TRBV29-1 to TRBJ2-3; 10 bases are a match to TRBD1. Germline V CDR1 and CDR2: SQVTM, ANQGSEA. V lost 7 bases, J lost 1 base, and 2 bases stayed unmatched. This CDR3 is 13 amino acids long. CDR3 sequence reads: CSAGQGGTDTQYF. In nucleotides, the CDR3 is TGCAGCGCCGGACAGGGGGGCACAGATACGCAGTATTTT.

In regard to this clonotype: A clone one base away is much larger, so this may be a read error. The rearrangement links TRBV5-1 to TRBJ2-1; 7 bases align to TRBD1. Trimming removed 9 bases from V and 7 bases from J; junction bases left unmatched: 13. The CDR3 extends over 14 amino acids. Germline V gene sequence: CDR1 SGHRS, CDR2 YFSETQ. CDR3 region: CATRKQGFGNEQFF. The DNA of the CDR3 is TGCGCCACCAGAAAACAGGGGTTCGGTAATGAGCAGTTCTTC.